This T cell receptor (beta chain) was retrieved from a study of T cells after yellow fever vaccination. Each CDR3 protein gets one entry after TCRdb re-called the 5' RACE reads with MiXCR. Of approximately 510,000 distinct CDR3 sequences listed, about a fifth are singletons. Trimming took 5 bases from V and 1 from J; bases not matched to a gene: 6. CDR1 is SGHTA, CDR2 FQGTGA, per germline. CDR3 size: 15 residues. Specimen: PBMCs, collected roughly 20 days after the first yellow fever vaccination. The chain couples TRBV7-3 to TRBJ2-3, with 7 bases aligning to TRBD1. The origin of this receptor is a young man who received the YFV17D yellow fever vaccine. CDR3 amino acids: CASSPRQGRTDTQYF. The CDR3 DNA is TGTGCCAGCAGCCCCAGACAGGGCCGCACAGATACGCAGTATTTT.